This T cell receptor (beta chain) was identified during a study of T cell repertoires in cytomegalovirus infection. CDR1 and CDR2 (germline): SGHTA, FQGNSA. The CDR3 length is 17 residues. Losses at the gene ends were 4 bases for V and 2 bases for J; bases not matched to a gene: 11. TCRdb itself ran the reads through MiXCR, one entry per CDR3 protein. The sample has some 560,000 distinct CDR3 sequences, roughly 42% seen once. This clonotype was observed a handful of times. Antigen specificity is unknown. The V call is TRBV7-2, the J call TRBJ2-5; 9 nucleotides line up with TRBD2. This clonotype originated in a human donor in good health (CMV status not recorded). Some clones in this sample may be carry-over from other donors' samples. The sample here was cultured PBMCs, taken from culture after CMV antigen stimulation. The CDR3 region has the DNA TGTGCCAGCAGCTCCCGACCTAGCGGGATATTACAAGAGACCCAGTACTTC. Translating it yields CASSSRPSGILQETQYF.